A selection of T cell receptor beta chains follows, all from one sample in a study of T cell changes during pregnancy in multiple sclerosis. Data came from immunoSEQ multiplex PCR; TCRdb stores just in-frame clones and leaves some out. The data contain over 35,000 clones, 85% to 90% of them singletons. Sequencing used CD4+ T cells from peripheral blood mononuclear cells, obtained in the second trimester of pregnancy. Source of these receptors: a female donor with multiple sclerosis, enrolled in a pregnancy study. CDR3s include the opening cysteine and the closing phenylalanine or tryptophan. A D gene is named only where the DNA matches it firmly. Size tells how often a clone was seen (once, few, many) or the class of an expanded clone, and some rows leave it out.

size: .; V: TRBV2; J: TRBJ1-5; D: TRBD1; DNA: TGTGCCAGCAGCGGACAGGCTAATCAGCCCCAGCATTTT; CDR3: CASSGQANQPQHF
size: .; V: TRBV19; J: TRBJ1-3; D: .; DNA: TGTGCCAGTAGTATAGCCCCCCGGGGAGGGCCTCGAGACACCATATATTTT; CDR3: CASSIAPRGGPRDTIYF
size: .; V: TRBV6-5; J: TRBJ1-4; D: TRBD1; DNA: TGTGCCAGCAGTATTGACCGGGACAGTTCCAAACTGTTTTTT; CDR3: CASSIDRDSSKLFF
size: .; V: TRBV14; J: TRBJ2-3; D: .; DNA: TGTGCCAGCAGCCATCGGACATTCACAGATACGCAGTATTTT; CDR3: CASSHRTFTDTQYF
size: .; V: TRBV2; J: TRBJ2-7; D: .; DNA: TGTGCCAGCAGTGAAGGGTGGCGGTACGAGCAGTACTTC; CDR3: CASSEGWRYEQYF
size: .; V: TRBV19; J: TRBJ1-5; D: .; DNA: TGTGCCAGTAGTATAGAGGCCAGGGATCAGCCCCAGCATTTT; CDR3: CASSIEARDQPQHF
size: .; V: TRBV5-5; J: TRBJ1-2; D: .; DNA: TGTGCCAGCAGCCAGACGGTGGGAGGGCCGGGGTTCTATGGCTACACCTTC; CDR3: CASSQTVGGPGFYGYTF
size: .; V: TRBV28; J: TRBJ2-4; D: TRBD1; DNA: TGTGCCAGCAGTTTTCAGGGGACAGGGTCGATAAACATTCAGTACTTC; CDR3: CASSFQGTGSINIQYF
size: .; V: TRBV19; J: TRBJ1-2; D: .; DNA: TGTGCCAGTAGACGGGACTATGGCTACACCTTC; CDR3: CASRRDYGYTF
size: .; V: TRBV29-1; J: TRBJ2-1; D: TRBD2; DNA: TGCAGCGGCACGCCTAGCGGCCACAATGAGCAGTTCTTC; CDR3: CSGTPSGHNEQFF
size: .; V: TRBV4-3; J: TRBJ2-3; D: .; DNA: TGCGCCAGCAGCCAAGATCAAAGAGATATTGCGCAGTATTTT; CDR3: CASSQDQRDIAQYF
size: .; V: TRBV6-6; J: TRBJ2-5; D: .; DNA: TGTGCCAGCAGTTACATTCATAGCCAAGAGACCCAGTACTTC; CDR3: CASSYIHSQETQYF
size: .; V: TRBV5-4; J: TRBJ2-5; D: TRBD2; DNA: TGTGCCAGCAGCTCGCCCGGGACTAGCGGGAGAGAGACCCAGTACTTC; CDR3: CASSSPGTSGRETQYF
size: .; V: TRBV7-2; J: TRBJ2-1; D: TRBD2; DNA: TGTGCCAGCAGCCAACAACCCCCCCTACTAGCGGGGCCCTACAATGAGCAGTTCTTC; CDR3: CASSQQPPLLAGPYNEQFF
size: .; V: TRBV18; J: TRBJ1-1; D: .; DNA: TGTGCCAGCTCACCGGAGGGACTCAATCTGGGGACTGAAGCTTTCTTT; CDR3: CASSPEGLNLGTEAFF
size: .; V: TRBV7-2; J: TRBJ1-5; D: .; DNA: TGTGCCAGCAGCACGCTTCCCGGACAGCCCAATCAGCCCCAGCATTTT; CDR3: CASSTLPGQPNQPQHF
size: .; V: TRBV2; J: TRBJ2-7; D: .; DNA: TGTGCCAGCAGTGAAGCCCGACAGGTACTCTTCTACGAGCAGTACTTC; CDR3: CASSEARQVLFYEQYF
size: once; V: TRBV2; J: TRBJ2-3; D: TRBD2; DNA: TGTGCCAGCAGGGTCACTAGCGGGAGGGCCTCAGATACGCAGTATTTT; CDR3: CASRVTSGRASDTQYF
size: .; V: TRBV6-5; J: TRBJ1-2; D: TRBD1; DNA: TGTGCCAGCAGTTACTCGACAGGGGTTGGCTACACCTTC; CDR3: CASSYSTGVGYTF
size: .; V: TRBV5-1; J: TRBJ1-1; D: .; DNA: TGCGCCAGCAGCCATCCGGAAAATACTAAGAACACTGAAGCTTTCTTT; CDR3: CASSHPENTKNTEAFF
size: .; V: TRBV6-1; J: TRBJ2-5; D: TRBD1; DNA: TGTGCCAGCAGGAGGACAGGGGTAGAGACCCAGTACTTC; CDR3: CASRRTGVETQYF
size: .; V: TRBV4-3; J: TRBJ2-7; D: .; DNA: TGCGCCAGCAGCCAAGATTGGGGGACTGCAGGCGGCGAGCAGTACTTC; CDR3: CASSQDWGTAGGEQYF
size: .; V: TRBV6-6; J: TRBJ2-5; D: .; DNA: TGTGCCAGCAGTCGCAGACCACAGGAGCAAGAGACCCAGTACTTC; CDR3: CASSRRPQEQETQYF
size: .; V: TRBV7-9; J: TRBJ2-1; D: TRBD2; DNA: TGTGCCAGCAGCCTCACGCCTATGGGGACTAGCGGGAAGAGGGGGGAGCAGTTCTTC; CDR3: CASSLTPMGTSGKRGEQFF
size: .; V: TRBV5-4; J: TRBJ2-4; D: TRBD1; DNA: TGTGCCAGCAGCTTTGGACAGGGGGGGGGCATTCAGTACTTC; CDR3: CASSFGQGGGIQYF
size: .; V: TRBV2; J: TRBJ2-5; D: TRBD2; DNA: TGTGCCAGCAACGAGGGACTAGCTGAGACCCAGTACTTC; CDR3: CASNEGLAETQYF
size: .; V: TRBV2; J: TRBJ2-1; D: TRBD2; DNA: TGTGCCAGCAGAGATAGCGGGAGGAGTAACAATGAGCAGTTCTTC; CDR3: CASRDSGRSNNEQFF
size: .; V: TRBV7-9; J: TRBJ2-5; D: .; DNA: TGTGCCAGCAGCTTGACAGGCCTGTACCAAGAGACCCAGTACTTC; CDR3: CASSLTGLYQETQYF
size: .; V: TRBV6-5; J: TRBJ2-1; D: TRBD2; DNA: TGTGCCACCCTGTCCGGGACTAGCGGCTACAATGAGCAGTTCTTC; CDR3: CATLSGTSGYNEQFF
size: .; V: TRBV19; J: TRBJ2-6; D: .; DNA: TGTGCCAGTAGTGCACGAGGGGGATCTGGGGCCAACGTCCTGACTTTC; CDR3: CASSARGGSGANVLTF
size: .; V: TRBV7-9; J: TRBJ1-1; D: .; DNA: TGTGCCAGCAGCTTAGCCCCGTCGAACACTGAAGCTTTCTTT; CDR3: CASSLAPSNTEAFF
size: .; V: TRBV27; J: TRBJ1-2; D: .; DNA: TGTGCCAGCAGACCTCAGGGGAACAACTATGGCTACACCTTC; CDR3: CASRPQGNNYGYTF
size: .; V: TRBV19; J: TRBJ2-7; D: TRBD2; DNA: TGTGCCAGTAGTACACATCGGACTAGCGGGACCTCCTACGAGCAGTACTTC; CDR3: CASSTHRTSGTSYEQYF
size: .; V: TRBV2; J: TRBJ2-3; D: .; DNA: TGTGCCAGCAGTGAACTGGCCTCTGGCACAGATACGCAGTATTTT; CDR3: CASSELASGTDTQYF
size: .; V: TRBV19; J: TRBJ2-2; D: TRBD1; DNA: TGTGCCAGTAGCCGTAGACAGGGGCTCTCCGGGGAGCTGTTTTTT; CDR3: CASSRRQGLSGELFF
size: .; V: TRBV2; J: TRBJ2-1; D: .; DNA: TGTGCCAGCAGTGACAGGGGCTACAATGAGCAGTTCTTC; CDR3: CASSDRGYNEQFF
size: .; V: TRBV30; J: TRBJ2-1; D: .; DNA: TGTGCCTGGAGTCAAACAGGGTGGGAGCAGTTCTTC; CDR3: CAWSQTGWEQFF
size: .; V: TRBV5-1; J: TRBJ2-5; D: TRBD2; DNA: TGCGCCAGCAGCTTGAACGTAGCGGGTTCTCAAGAGACCCAGTACTTC; CDR3: CASSLNVAGSQETQYF
size: once; V: TRBV7-2; J: TRBJ2-1; D: TRBD2; DNA: TGTGCCAGCAGCTTAGTAGCGGGACCTTTCTCCTACAATGAGCAGTTCTTC; CDR3: CASSLVAGPFSYNEQFF
size: .; V: TRBV5-5; J: TRBJ2-7; D: TRBD1; DNA: TGTGCCAGCAACCGGGACAGGGGTTTCGCCTACGAGCAGTACTTC; CDR3: CASNRDRGFAYEQYF
size: .; V: TRBV9; J: TRBJ2-3; D: .; DNA: TGTGCCAGCAGCGTATCTCCAGGGACAGATACGCAGTATTTT; CDR3: CASSVSPGTDTQYF
size: .; V: TRBV7-9; J: TRBJ2-7; D: .; DNA: TGTGCCAGCAGCTTAGGTCTAGTTACAGAGCAGTACTTC; CDR3: CASSLGLVTEQYF
size: .; V: TRBV6-4; J: TRBJ2-1; D: TRBD2; DNA: TGTGCCAGCACCGAACGGCCTCCGGGGACTAGCGGGAGTACTGAGCAGTTCTTC; CDR3: CASTERPPGTSGSTEQFF
size: few; V: TRBV19; J: TRBJ1-5; D: TRBD1; DNA: TGTGCCAGTAGTAACAACAGGGGAACCCAGCATTTT; CDR3: CASSNNRGTQHF
size: .; V: TRBV6-6; J: TRBJ1-3; D: .; DNA: TGTGCCAGCAGTTACCGTGGGGGCGGTGCAGGAAACACCATATATTTT; CDR3: CASSYRGGGAGNTIYF
size: .; V: TRBV6-5; J: TRBJ2-2; D: TRBD2; DNA: TGTGCCAGCAGTTATCGGACTAGCGGGAGGGCCGGGGAGCTGTTTTTT; CDR3: CASSYRTSGRAGELFF
size: once; V: TRBV9; J: TRBJ2-4; D: .; DNA: TGTGCCAGCAGCGCCAGGGGTATAGCCAAAAACATTCAGTACTTC; CDR3: CASSARGIAKNIQYF
size: .; V: TRBV28; J: TRBJ2-7; D: TRBD1; DNA: TGTGCCAGCAGGGGGGACAGGGTAGGGACCTACGAGCAGTACTTC; CDR3: CASRGDRVGTYEQYF
size: .; V: TRBV5-4; J: TRBJ2-7; D: TRBD1; DNA: TGTGCCAGCAGCTCCCGGGACAGGGACACCTACGAGCAGTACTTC; CDR3: CASSSRDRDTYEQYF